A single TCR beta chain is shown here with its context. The J segment lost 0 bases and the V segment lost 5 bases, leaving 10 bases of the junction unmatched. The germline CDR1 and CDR2 sequences are LGHDT and YNNKEL (reference sequence). The CDR3 contains 17 residues. Along with nivolumab and ipilimumab, donors received aspirin, low-dose cyclophosphamide and low-dose radiotherapy. This record belongs to a study of low-dose radiotherapy and immunotherapy resistance in tumors. The overall study: Intravenous administration to patients comprised nivolumab at 240 mg every two weeks and ipilimumab at 1 mg/kg every six weeks. Each two-week cycle included intravenous cyclophosphamide 200 mg/m2, given one day before radiation and immunotherapy.

TRAV- and TRBV-specific primers primed first-strand cDNA, covering alpha and beta chains. Using a constant-region primer together with a V-primer adapter, TCRs were subjected to roughly 18 PCR cycles of amplification. TCRdb reprocessed the reads with MiXCR, giving one entry per CDR3 protein. This table has about 16,000 distinct CDR3 sequences, around 72% appearing once. The rearrangement links TRBV3-1 to TRBJ2-1, with TRBD2 matching 7 bases. The TCR sequence derives from a human donor with advanced metastatic prostate, ovarian, gallbladder or colorectal cancer (not recorded which). This table probably holds off-target reads from a library built for another chain. CDR3 DNA sequence: TGTGCCAGCAGCGGTCAGACTAGCCTTAGCTCCTACAATGAGCAGTTCTTC. Amino acids: CASSGQTSLSSYNEQFF.